A single sample gave rise to the 27 T cell receptor beta chains below, sequenced in a study of blood T cells in healthy people across ages. For the second PCR, which ran for 7 to 11 cycles, a sample-barcoded 5' primer and a J-beta primer mix were used. TCRdb reanalysed the 5' RACE reads using MiXCR and keeps one entry per CDR3 protein. The sample carries some 800,000 distinct CDR3 sequences, 25% recorded once. These data were also reused for a study on T cells of mothers and their children.

Sequencing input: blood. These TCRs come from a boy between 10 and 17 years old in good health.

This clonotype was observed a handful of times. The chain has TRBV2 and TRBJ1-5, with 8 bases that match TRBD1. Germline loops: CDR1 SNHLY, CDR2 FYNNEI. J lost 0 bases, V lost 4 bases, and 5 bases had no gene match. The CDR3 extends over 16 amino acids. The CDR3 sequence: CASSALQGASNQPQHF. In nucleotides, the CDR3 is TGTGCCAGCAGTGCCCTTCAGGGGGCTAGCAATCAGCCCCAGCATTTT.

A few counts support this clonotype. This rearrangement joins TRBV7-2 to TRBJ2-5; the D call may be TRBD1 or TRBD2 (5 bases each). The CDR3 consists of 16 residues. V shed 5 bases and J shed 4 bases, with 20 bases lying between them. Per the germline V gene, CDR1 is SGHTA and CDR2 is FQGNSA. DNA for the CDR3: TGTGCCAGCAGCCGTGCAGGATTGGGGGTTGGAGAGACCCAGTACTTC. As protein: CASSRAGLGVGETQYF.

The table lists this clonotype with a few counts. This chain uses TRBV6-5 with TRBJ1-3, with TRBD1 matching over 8 bases. J lost 2 bases, V lost 7 bases, and 1 base had no gene match. Germline CDR1 reads MNHEY; CDR2 reads SVGAGI. This CDR3 is 13 amino acids long. CDR3 sequence (DNA): TGTGCCAGCACCAGGGGGCCTGGAAACACCATATATTTT. It is translated as CASTRGPGNTIYF.

The chain couples TRBV7-9 to TRBJ2-1; no firm D call. TRBJ2-7 explains the end of the DNA better; the J call may be wrong. This CDR3 comprises 14 residues. Germline-derived CDR1 and CDR2 are SEHNR and FQNEAQ (reference sequence). The CDR3 coding sequence is TGTGCCAGCAGCTTAAGCCCCCTTAGCCACGAGCAGTACTTC. Protein product: CASSLSPLSHEQYF.

The chain carries TRBV28 and TRBJ2-5; the D call may be TRBD1 or TRBD2 (6 bases each). The CDR3 contains 20 residues. V lost 4 bases to trimming and J lost 5 bases, with 32 bases between them. CDR1 and CDR2 (germline): MDHEN, SYDVKM. CDR3 in DNA: TGTGCCAGCAGTTATGCCGGGACATCCGGAGGGCGCGCAGCCGGGGAGACCCAGTACTTC. Translation: CASSYAGTSGGRAAGETQYF.

The table lists this clonotype with a few counts. V and J are TRBV9 and TRBJ2-5; 7 nucleotides align to TRBD1. The closer fit of TRBJ2-1 to the DNA end suggests the J call may be wrong. This CDR3 comprises 16 residues. In germline, CDR1 is SGDLS, CDR2 YYNGEE. This chain's CDR3 is CASSVQGVPFKNEQFF. CDR3 DNA sequence: TGTGCCAGCAGCGTCCAGGGGGTACCTTTTAAGAATGAGCAGTTCTTC.

This clonotype came up a few times. The gene calls are TRBV28 and TRBJ1-4; D unclear. CDR3 size: 15 residues. Trimming removed 4 bases from V and 3 bases from J, with 12 bases in between. The germline gives CDR1 MDHEN, CDR2 SYDVKM. The CDR3 DNA reads TGTGCCAGCAGTTCTTGGGTCCAGTCTAATGAAAAACTGTTTTTT. Amino acid sequence: CASSSWVQSNEKLFF.

This chain connects TRBV6-1 to TRBJ2-7, with 9 positions matching TRBD1. The ends lost 3 bases at V and 4 bases at J; junction bases unmatched: 10. The CDR3 runs to 16 residues. Germline V lookup: CDR1 MNHNS, CDR2 SASEGT. The CDR3: CASSDRHPGTGYEQYF. The CDR3 bases are TGTGCCAGCAGTGACCGCCACCCCGGGACAGGGTACGAGCAGTACTTC.

The chain is built from TRBV20-1 and TRBJ2-1; a possible D gene is TRBD1 (6 bases). The CDR3 is made up of 15 amino acids. V lost 6 bases, J lost 0 bases, and 15 bases lay in between. The V gene's germline CDR1 is DFQATT and CDR2 SNEGSKA (reference sequence). The DNA of the CDR3 is TGCAGTGCCGGACAGTCAGGATCCTCCTACAATGAGCAGTTCTTC. This codes for CSAGQSGSSYNEQFF.

This sequence joins TRBV20-1 and TRBJ2-1, with TRBD1 matching over 8 bases. The germline V gene has CDR1 DFQATT and CDR2 SNEGSKA (reference sequence). This CDR3 region has 14 residues. The ends lost 6 bases at V and 2 bases at J; junction bases unmatched: 6. The CDR3 reads CSAEDREAYNEQFF. CDR3 in DNA: TGCAGTGCAGAGGACAGGGAGGCCTACAATGAGCAGTTCTTC.

This clonotype occurred many times. The chain recombines TRBV7-2 with TRBJ2-5; D perhaps matches TRBD1 (6 bases). Trimming shortened V by 5 bases and J by 5 bases, and 12 bases separated the two germline ends. Germline V gene lookup returns CDR1 SGHTA and CDR2 FQGNSA. This CDR3 contains 13 residues. The CDR3 nucleotides are TGTGCCAGCAGCCCAGACAGGTCCGAGACCCAGTACTTC. Translated: CASSPDRSETQYF.

This clonotype showed up just a few times. This chain's CDR3 is CASSEGYLQGPDTQYF. The DNA for the CDR3 is TGTGCCAGCAGTGAGGGGTATCTACAGGGGCCAGATACGCAGTATTTT. V and J are TRBV6-4 and TRBJ2-3; TRBD1 matches at 7 bases. Germline V gives CDR1 MRHNA, CDR2 SNTAGT. The CDR3 runs to 16 residues. V trimming: 3 bases; J trimming: 4 bases; junction bases outside the gene matches: 10.

This chain connects TRBV6-1 to TRBJ2-7; 9 bases line up with TRBD1. Germline CDR1 reads MNHNS; CDR2 reads SASEGT. V lost 5 bases to trimming and J lost 1 base; unmatched junction nucleotides: 15. This CDR3 contains 18 residues. In nucleotides, the CDR3 is TGTGCCAGCAGTCAGCTTCGCCTGGGACAGGGAGGGTCCTACGAGCAGTACTTC. It encodes CASSQLRLGQGGSYEQYF.

This clonotype was observed many times. The chain uses TRBV27 and TRBJ2-3; D not resolved. The germline V gene encodes CDR1 MNHEY and CDR2 SMNVEV (reference sequence). This CDR3 spans 14 amino acids. Trimming left V 8 bases short and J 6 bases short, with 18 bases between. The CDR3 is CASSRLTTTDTQYF. The CDR3, as DNA: TGTGCCAGCTCCCGGTTAACAACGACGGATACGCAGTATTTT.

The chain uses TRBV7-8 and TRBJ2-5; TRBD1 aligns across 7 bases. Germline V lookup: CDR1 SGHVS, CDR2 FQNEAQ. V lost 0 bases to trimming and J lost 1 base; unmatched junction nucleotides: 5. The CDR3 is made up of 16 amino acids. The CDR3 coding sequence is TGTGCCAGCAGCTTAGCGAGGGACAGAGCCCAAGAGACCCAGTACTTC. Translated, it gives CASSLARDRAQETQYF.

V and J are TRBV6-5 and TRBJ1-1, with D unclear. In germline, CDR1 is MNHEY, CDR2 SVGAGI. The V end was cut by 0 bases, the J end by 4 bases, with 12 bases between. This CDR3 is built from 15 residues. CDR3 loop: CASSYSNTWPTEAFF. In DNA form, the CDR3 reads TGTGCCAGCAGTTACTCGAACACGTGGCCCACTGAAGCTTTCTTT.

This clonotype was observed a few times. The chain links TRBV2 to TRBJ1-1; D might be TRBD1 (5 bases). Looked up from germline, CDR1 is SNHLY and CDR2 is FYNNEI. V lost 4 bases, J lost 4 bases, and 13 bases lay in between. This CDR3 has 14 residues. The CDR3 loop reads CASSVGGEGTEAFF. The CDR3 DNA reads as TGTGCCAGCAGTGTCGGGGGGGAGGGCACTGAAGCTTTCTTT.

This clonotype was recorded a few times. This chain links TRBV4-3 with TRBJ2-5; 7 positions agree with TRBD1. The CDR3 spans 16 residues. Losses at the gene ends were 0 bases for V and 5 bases for J; bases not matched to a gene: 9. Germline V CDR1 and CDR2: LGHNA, YSLEER. In DNA form, the CDR3 reads TGCGCCAGCAGCCAAGAACGGAGACAGGGTGGTGAGACCCAGTACTTC. It encodes CASSQERRQGGETQYF.

V is TRBV28 and J is TRBJ2-2; D is uncertain. CDR3 length equals 15 residues. Trimming stripped 2 bases from V and 5 bases from J, with 12 bases between. The germline CDR1 and CDR2 sequences are MDHEN and SYDVKM. CDR3 nucleotide sequence: TGTGCCAGCAGTTTAGGCAAGGTGATAACCGGGGAGCTGTTTTTT. It encodes CASSLGKVITGELFF. The full variable domain, its missing parts supplied by reference TRBV28 and TRBJ2-2, is DVKVTQSSRYLVKRTGEKVFLECVQDMDHENMFWYRQDPGLGLRLIYFSYDVKMKEKGDIPEGYSVSREKKERFSLILESASTNQTSMYLCASSLGKVITGELFFGEGSRLTVL.

This clonotype was counted between two and nine times. CDR3 coding DNA: TGTGCCATCAGTGGACAGATTTTCTATGGCTACACCTTC. Translation gives CAISGQIFYGYTF. The chain is built from TRBV10-3 and TRBJ1-2; perhaps TRBD1 as D (5 bases). Looked up from germline, CDR1 is ENHRY and CDR2 is SYGVKD. Trimming pared 4 bases from V and 4 bases from J, leaving 10 bases between. This CDR3 has 13 residues.

This chain connects TRBV12-3 or TRBV12-4 to TRBJ2-1, with D tentatively TRBD1 or TRBD2 (5 bases each). The CDR3 length is 14 residues. V was shortened by 2 bases and J by 8 bases, with 13 bases between the two germline ends. CDR3 residues: CASSLSRDQDEQFF. CDR3 DNA sequence: TGTGCCAGCAGTTTATCTAGGGACCAGGATGAGCAGTTCTTC.

This chain joins TRBV4-3 and TRBJ2-5; D may be TRBD1 or TRBD2 (7 bases each). The CDR3 sequence is 21 residues long. Germline loops: CDR1 LGHNA, CDR2 YSLEER. Trimming took 0 bases from V and 5 from J, leaving 31 bases between them. CDR3 DNA sequence: TGCGCCAGCAGCCAAGAACGCCTTACAGGGGCGGACGCGGGAGTCTGGGAGACCCAGTACTTC. This sequence encodes CASSQERLTGADAGVWETQYF.

J is TRBJ1-1 and V is TRBV9; D is perhaps TRBD1 (6 bases). The CDR3 length is 14 residues. Trimming pared 3 bases from V and 5 bases from J, leaving 14 bases between. In germline, CDR1 is SGDLS, CDR2 YYNGEE. The CDR3 region is CASSGGGGGTEAFF. CDR3 nucleotide sequence: TGTGCCAGCAGCGGCGGAGGGGGTGGAACTGAAGCTTTCTTT.

This clonotype turned up a few times. This chain connects TRBV6-2 or TRBV6-3 to TRBJ2-5; either TRBD1 or TRBD2 may supply D (5 bases each). Germline CDR1 is MNHEY and CDR2 is SVGEGT. The CDR3 loop spans 16 amino acids. Deletions cut 7 bases from V and 1 base from J, with 19 bases between. CDR3 region: CASNDRVWGIQETQYF. The CDR3 DNA reads as TGTGCCAGCAACGACCGGGTTTGGGGGATCCAAGAGACCCAGTACTTC.

The chain combines TRBV25-1 with TRBJ2-3, with TRBD1 as a possible D gene (6 bases). CDR3 length: 15 amino acids. V was pared by 0 bases and J by 1 base, with 8 bases between. Germline V gene data show CDR1 as MGHDK and CDR2 as SYGVNS. CDR3 amino acids: CASSEYPGGTDTQYF. For the CDR3, the DNA is TGTGCCAGCAGTGAATACCCAGGGGGCACAGATACGCAGTATTTT.

This clonotype was found a few times. The chain has TRBV20-1 and TRBJ1-1; tentatively, D is TRBD1 (5 bases). CDR1 DFQATT and CDR2 SNEGSKA come from the germline V gene (reference sequence). Trimming stripped 3 bases from V and 2 bases from J, with 13 bases between. This CDR3 has 14 residues. The CDR3 sequence is CSARIRGENTEAFF. The CDR3 region has the DNA TGCAGTGCTAGGATCCGAGGGGAAAACACTGAAGCTTTCTTT.

This clonotype came up a few times. The chain has TRBV5-1 and TRBJ2-4; 8 positions match TRBD1. Trimming removed 2 bases from V and 5 bases from J; junction bases left unmatched: 6. Germline loops: CDR1 SGHRS, CDR2 YFSETQ. This CDR3 has 15 amino acids. CDR3 in amino acids: CASSFTPTGENIQYF. In nucleotides, the CDR3 is TGCGCCAGCAGCTTTACACCGACAGGGGAAAACATTCAGTACTTC.